Following are 24 T cell receptor beta chains from one sample sequenced in a study of cytomegalovirus exposure and HLA in healthy donors. PCR amplification relied on 60 Vbeta primers (plus 13 Jbeta primers). Some clones are missing from TCRdb's copy, which holds only in-frame ones; the method was immunoSEQ multiplex PCR. This sample yields around 150,000 clones, of which roughly 65% are seen a single time; around 4.2% belongs to the top ten. Sequencing used PBMCs. Source of these receptors: a man in his sixties in good health and CMV-seronegative.

The chain employs TRBV6-5 and TRBJ1-1; no clear D. The CDR3 consists of 15 residues. Germline CDR1 MNHEY, CDR2 SVGAGI. The germline V and J ends were trimmed by 0 bases and 2 bases, with 10 bases remaining between them. CDR3: CASSYSRKTNTEAFF. CDR3 nucleotides: TGTGCCAGCAGTTACTCCAGGAAGACAAACACTGAAGCTTTCTTT.

This chain joins TRBV27 and TRBJ2-1; the D gene is possibly TRBD2 (5 bases). Trimming removed 2 bases at V and 14 bases at J, with 10 bases between. CDR1 is MNHEY, CDR2 SMNVEV, per germline (reference sequence). The length of the CDR3 is 11 residues. The CDR3 here is CASSLGSSEFF. The CDR3, as DNA: TGTGCCAGCAGTTTAGGGAGTTCGGAGTTCTTC.

The count of this clone is one. The CDR3 sequence is CASSERGQGEAFF. CDR3 DNA: TGTGCCAGCAGTGAAAGAGGACAGGGGGAAGCTTTCTTT. The chain couples TRBV6-1 to TRBJ1-1; TRBD1 aligns across 9 bases. Germline V gives CDR1 MNHNS, CDR2 SASEGT. The CDR3 covers 13 residues. Trimming at V came to 2 bases and at J to 8 bases, leaving 3 bases not matched to a gene.

The rearrangement joins TRBV19 to TRBJ1-1; 11 nucleotides match TRBD1. Germline CDR1 is LNHDA and CDR2 is SQIVND (reference sequence). This CDR3 spans 15 amino acids. The V segment lost 8 bases and the J segment 4 bases; nucleotides outside the gene matches: 9. CDR3 DNA sequence: TGTGCCAGTTTCTCGGGACAGGGGGGCGGCACTGAAGCTTTCTTT. Translated, it gives CASFSGQGGGTEAFF.

This clone appeared a few times. This chain connects TRBV7-8 to TRBJ2-7, with 13 bases lining up with TRBD2. Trimming at V came to 4 bases and at J to 3 bases, leaving 3 bases not matched to a gene. The CDR3 is made up of 15 amino acids. The germline gives CDR1 SGHVS, CDR2 FQNEAQ. The CDR3 region has the DNA TGTGCCAGCAGCTATGGGACTAGCGGGAACTACGAGCAGTACTTC. Amino acids: CASSYGTSGNYEQYF.

The V and J genes are TRBV10-3 and TRBJ2-7; weak D call: TRBD1 (5 bases). V dropped 10 bases and J dropped 3 bases, with 13 bases sitting between them. Germline V gives CDR1 ENHRY, CDR2 SYGVKD. The CDR3 runs 12 residues. The CDR3 coding sequence is TGTGCCACCCAGACAGTCGACTACGAGCAGTACTTC. Amino acid sequence: CATQTVDYEQYF.

This chain links TRBV6-5 with TRBJ1-1; D is unresolved. The CDR3 totals 12 residues. The germline V gene encodes CDR1 MNHEY and CDR2 SVGAGI. Trimming took 3 bases from V and 11 from J, leaving 13 bases between them. For the CDR3, the DNA is TGTGCCAGCAGTTATTGGGCTGATTTCGCTTTCTTT. This translates into CASSYWADFAFF.

The V and J genes are TRBV29-1 and TRBJ2-5; D might be TRBD1 (8 bases). The germline CDR1 and CDR2 sequences are SQVTM and ANQGSEA. The CDR3 loop spans 13 amino acids. The ends were cut back, 6 bases at V and 5 bases at J, with 16 bases in the middle. DNA for the CDR3: TGCAGCGTAGCGATACAGGGGGGGGAGACCCAGTACTTC. Amino acids: CSVAIQGGETQYF. The whole variable domain, remainder taken from reference TRBV29-1 and TRBJ2-5, is SAVISQKPSRDICQRGTSLTIQCQVDSQVTMMFWYRQQPGQSLTLIATANQGSEATYESGFVIDKFPISRPNLTFSTLTVSNMSPEDSSIYLCSVAIQGGETQYFGPGTRLLVL.

The gene calls are TRBV11-3 and TRBJ2-2; D not resolved. Germline V gene lookup returns CDR1 SGHNT and CDR2 YENEEA. Trimming took 3 bases from V and 4 from J, leaving 6 bases between them. The CDR3 extends over 13 amino acids. Here the CDR3 reads CASSFGVTGELFF. The DNA of the CDR3 is TGTGCCAGCAGCTTCGGTGTCACCGGGGAGCTGTTTTTT. Based on the CDR3 plus reference TRBV11-3 and TRBJ2-2, the full variable domain is EAGVVQSPRYKIIEKKQPVAFWCNPISGHNTLYWYLQNLGQGPELLIRYENEEAVDDSQLPKDRFSAERLKGVDSTLKIQPAELGDSAVYLCASSFGVTGELFFGEGSRLTVL.

The rearrangement uses TRBV6-1 and TRBJ1-5, with 7 positions matching TRBD1. CDR3 length equals 16 residues. The J segment lost 6 bases and the V segment lost 2 bases, leaving 10 bases of the junction unmatched. The germline gives CDR1 MNHNS, CDR2 SASEGT. The CDR3 spells CASSELTGNLGQPQHF. CDR3 nucleotides: TGTGCCAGCAGTGAACTGACAGGGAATCTCGGTCAGCCCCAGCATTTT.

The chain uses TRBV6-1 and TRBJ1-4; 10 nucleotides align to TRBD1. Looked up from germline, CDR1 is MNHNS and CDR2 is SASEGT. Trimming cost V 6 bases and J 7 bases; bases outside gene matches: 8. The CDR3 covers 15 residues. DNA for the CDR3: TGTGCCAGCAGGGTAGACAGGGGGCGCCGTGAAAAACTGTTTTTT. The encoded protein is CASRVDRGRREKLFF.

This clone has only a few counts. This sample also contains other DNA sequences that code for the same CDR3. This chain joins TRBV6-4 and TRBJ1-1; D possibly corresponds to TRBD1 (5 bases). Trimming left V 0 bases short and J 6 bases short, with 8 bases between. Per germline, CDR1 MRHNA and CDR2 SNTAGT. The CDR3 consists of 13 residues. The CDR3 loop is CASSDSQGAEAFF. The CDR3 DNA reads as TGTGCCAGCAGTGACTCGCAGGGTGCTGAAGCTTTCTTT.

This chain links TRBV19 with TRBJ1-5; 10 bases are shared with TRBD1. Germline values: CDR1 LNHDA, CDR2 SQIVND (reference sequence). The CDR3 has 15 residues. Trimming at V came to 3 bases and at J to 7 bases, leaving 6 bases not matched to a gene. In DNA, the CDR3 is TGTGCCAGTAGTATTAGGACAGGGGGTTTCCAGCCCCAGCATTTT. It codes for CASSIRTGGFQPQHF. The variable domain in full, with the rest retrieved from reference TRBV19 and TRBJ1-5, is DGGITQSPKYLFRKEGQNVTLSCEQNLNHDAMYWYRQDPGQGLRLIYYSQIVNDFQKGDIAEGYSVSREKKESFPLTVTSAQKNPTAFYLCASSIRTGGFQPQHFGDGTRLSIL.

This sequence joins TRBV18 and TRBJ2-5; TRBD1 matches at 9 bases. In germline, CDR1 is KGHSH, CDR2 LQKENI. V lost 4 bases and J lost 6; bases outside the gene matches: 9. The CDR3 runs to 15 residues. CDR3 nucleotide sequence: TGTGCCAGCTCACAAGAGAAGGACAGGGGAAAGACCCAGTACTTC. Its protein product is CASSQEKDRGKTQYF.

V and J are TRBV28 and TRBJ2-1, with TRBD2 matching over 9 bases. Germline lookup yields CDR1 MDHEN and CDR2 SYDVKM. The CDR3 consists of 15 residues. V shed 4 bases, J shed 8 bases, and the junction held 9 bases outside the gene matches. CDR3 loop: CASSSPGTSSYEQFF. The CDR3, as DNA: TGTGCCAGCAGTTCCCCCGGGACTAGCTCCTATGAGCAGTTCTTC.

The chain combines TRBV5-6 with TRBJ1-3; D is perhaps TRBD1 (6 bases). Trimming left V 4 bases short and J 1 base short, with 21 bases between. The CDR3 extends over 18 amino acids. Germline CDR1 is SGHDT and CDR2 is YYEEEE. Written as DNA, the CDR3 is TGTGCCAGCAGCCCCTTTCGACAGGCCGCCTGGTCTGGAAACACCATATATTTT. It is translated as CASSPFRQAAWSGNTIYF.

This clone has a handful of counts. The rearrangement links TRBV14 to TRBJ2-7, with D hard to call. Per germline, CDR1 SGHDN and CDR2 FVKESK. The CDR3 consists of 13 residues. Trimming cost V 0 bases and J 4 bases, with 7 bases left between them. CDR3 amino acids: CASSQDSVYEQYF. The CDR3 DNA reads as TGTGCCAGCAGCCAAGACTCCGTTTACGAGCAGTACTTC.

The sample holds a few counts of this clone. The rearrangement uses TRBV29-1 and TRBJ2-7; a weak D match, TRBD2 (6 bases). This CDR3 has 15 amino acids. Germline V lookup: CDR1 SQVTM, CDR2 ANQGSEA. With 3 bases removed from V and 0 bases from J, the gap between germline ends came to 15 bases. Written as DNA, the CDR3 is TGCAGCGTTGATGGGTGGGACTCTGACTCCTACGAGCAGTACTTC. As protein: CSVDGWDSDSYEQYF.

Only a few counts were recorded for this clone. The rearrangement uses TRBV5-1 and TRBJ2-3; D unresolved. The V gene lost 2 bases and the J gene lost 2 bases, with 9 bases spanning the gap. The germline V gene encodes CDR1 SGHRS and CDR2 YFSETQ. The CDR3 spans 14 residues. The CDR3 is CASSLSAVTDTQYF. The CDR3 DNA reads TGCGCCAGCAGCTTAAGCGCAGTCACAGATACGCAGTATTTT.

This chain joins TRBV27 and TRBJ2-6; 8 bases map to TRBD1. Germline-derived CDR1 and CDR2 are MNHEY and SMNVEV (reference sequence). J gave up 0 bases and V 9 bases, and 4 bases lay outside the gene matches. CDR3 length: 15 residues. Here the CDR3 reads CASRQGISGANVLTF. CDR3 bases: TGTGCCAGTCGACAGGGGATCTCTGGGGCCAACGTCCTGACTTTC.

The chain carries TRBV10-3 and TRBJ2-2; 9 nucleotides line up with TRBD1. The junction had 11 bases not matched to a gene; V was cut back by 6 bases and J by 0 bases. This CDR3 is 18 amino acids long. Looked up from germline, CDR1 is ENHRY and CDR2 is SYGVKD. The CDR3 bases are TGTGCCATCAGAAAAGGACAGGGGCTGTCATCGAACACCGGGGAGCTGTTTTTT. Protein sequence: CAIRKGQGLSSNTGELFF.

CDR3 loop: CASSEEGTKWSVSNQPQHF. The CDR3 DNA is TGTGCCAGCAGTGAAGAAGGGACAAAGTGGTCGGTAAGCAATCAGCCCCAGCATTTT. The genes are TRBV6-1 and TRBJ1-5; maybe TRBD1 (6 bases). This CDR3 comprises 19 residues. Per germline, CDR1 MNHNS and CDR2 SASEGT. The germline V and J ends were trimmed by 1 base and 1 base, with 20 bases remaining between them.

This clone turned up a few times. The chain recombines TRBV7-3 with TRBJ1-3; 8 bases align to TRBD1. The length of the CDR3 is 16 residues. Unmatched junction bases numbered 10, after V lost 5 bases and J lost 4 bases. The V gene's germline CDR1 is SGHTA and CDR2 FQGTGA. The CDR3 DNA is TGTGCCAGCAGCCAGGGGGCTTTGGGTTCAGGAAACACCATATATTTT. Translating it yields CASSQGALGSGNTIYF.

The chain combines TRBV2 with TRBJ2-5; 10 bases line up with TRBD2. In germline, CDR1 is SNHLY, CDR2 FYNNEI. Trimming removed 6 bases from V and 5 bases from J; junction bases left unmatched: 12. This CDR3 spans 16 amino acids. The CDR3 region is CASRRASGGFTETQYF. As DNA, the CDR3 is TGTGCCAGCAGACGGGCTAGCGGGGGCTTCACGGAGACCCAGTACTTC.